The rows below give T cell receptor beta chains drawn from one sample of a study of T cells in Graves' hyperthyroidism and ophthalmopathy. MiXCR, run by TCRdb on the multiplex PCR reads, gives a single entry per CDR3 protein. The table shows under 350,000 distinct CDR3 sequences, with under 25% occurring only once. The specimen sequenced was blood. The receptors derive from a woman in her forties or fifties with Graves' hyperthyroidism. The CDR3 runs from the conserved cysteine through the conserved F or W. The D gene is left open where the match is weak. Size values are once, few and many counts, or a class for expanded clones, and some rows have none.

V,J,size,D,DNA,CDR3
TRBV28,TRBJ2-7,many,-,TGTGCCAGCAGTTTTGGAGACCTCTCCTACGAGCAGTACTTC,CASSFGDLSYEQYF
TRBV20-1,TRBJ1-2,many,-,TGCAGTGCTAGAGAGTGGGACTTGGGTGACTATGGCTACACCTTC,CSAREWDLGDYGYTF
TRBV28,TRBJ2-3,-,-,TGTGCCAGCAGTTTGACCGGGGCTCGTCGGGCCTCGAGCCTCACAGATACGCAGTATTTT,CASSLTGARRASSLTDTQYF
TRBV20-1,TRBJ2-7,many,-,TGCAGTGCTAGAGGCCTAGCTAGAAGCTCCTACGAGCAGTACTTC,CSARGLARSSYEQYF
TRBV2,TRBJ2-3,few,-,TGTGCCAGCAGAGGGGGACCGGGTATCGGAGATACGCAGTATTTT,CASRGGPGIGDTQYF
TRBV29-1,TRBJ2-7,-,-,TGCAGCGTTCGGAAAGGCCGAGGCCTTGAGCAGTACTTC,CSVRKGRGLEQYF
TRBV7-8,TRBJ2-7,many,-,TGTGCCAGCAGCTTAGCGGGCTCCTACGAGCAGTACTTC,CASSLAGSYEQYF
TRBV20-1,TRBJ1-1,many,-,TGCAGTGCTAGAGAGAATACTCGGCGTGCTTTCTTT,CSARENTRRAFF
TRBV3-1,TRBJ2-2,-,-,TGTGCCAGCAGCCAAGGCTATGGCGGGGAGCTGTTTTTT,CASSQGYGGELFF
TRBV19,TRBJ1-4,few,-,TGTGCCAGTAGTATTCGGCCAGGCTCGCCTGAAAAACTGTTTTTT,CASSIRPGSPEKLFF
TRBV12-3/TRBV12-4,TRBJ2-7,once,TRBD2,TGTGCCAGCAGATCGGGACTGTCTAGCGGGAGATCCTACGAGCAGTACTTC,CASRSGLSSGRSYEQYF
TRBV28,TRBJ1-1,many,-,TGTGCCAGCAGTCTCCCGGAAAAGAACACTGAAGCTTTCTTT,CASSLPEKNTEAFF
TRBV6-5,TRBJ2-7,many,TRBD2,TGTGCCAGCAGTTACTCCGGACTAGCGGGGGGGTTGTCCTACGAGCAGTACTTC,CASSYSGLAGGLSYEQYF
TRBV28,TRBJ1-4,many,-,TGTGCCAGCAGTGGCGGATCTAATGAAAAACTGTTTTTT,CASSGGSNEKLFF
TRBV6-4,TRBJ2-1,few,-,TGTGCCAGCAGTGTAGAGGAGCATTCGGAGCAGTTCTTC,CASSVEEHSEQFF
TRBV20-1,TRBJ2-7,many,TRBD2,TGCAGTGCTAATCGACTGGGACTAGCGGGGGGCCAGGTGGGCGAGCAGTACTTC,CSANRLGLAGGQVGEQYF
TRBV2,TRBJ2-7,-,-,TGTGCCTCCAACGGGGAGCCCTACGAGCAGTACTTC,CASNGEPYEQYF
TRBV29-1,TRBJ2-3,many,-,TGCAGCGTTGGGCTAGCGTCAGATACGCAGTATTTT,CSVGLASDTQYF
TRBV12-3/TRBV12-4,TRBJ2-3,-,-,TGTGCCAGCAGTCCCGGAGGGCCCCCCGGTTTGGATACGCAGTATTTT,CASSPGGPPGLDTQYF
TRBV11-2,TRBJ2-7,many,TRBD2,TGTGCCAGCAGCTCATTCGGGACTAGCTCATACGAGCAGTACTTC,CASSSFGTSSYEQYF
TRBV10-3,TRBJ1-2,once,-,TGTGCCATCGCGGAGGGTCCTAACTGTGGCTACACCTTC,CAIAEGPNCGYTF
TRBV12-3/TRBV12-4,TRBJ1-3,many,-,TGTGCCAGCAGAAACCGGGACACCCGGAGCTCTGGAAACACCATATATTTT,CASRNRDTRSSGNTIYF
TRBV27,TRBJ2-7,-,-,TGTGCCAGCAGTTTACCAGGGTACCCCTACGAGCAGTACTTC,CASSLPGYPYEQYF
TRBV9,TRBJ1-2,many,-,TGTGCCAGCAGCGCCTCTGTGGCCGGGTCTGGCTACACCTTC,CASSASVAGSGYTF
TRBV20-1,TRBJ2-3,many,TRBD2,TGCAGTGCTGGCTTGGGTAGCGGGGGGGTATATACGCAGTATTTT,CSAGLGSGGVYTQYF
TRBV5-6,TRBJ2-7,-,-,TGTGCCAGCAGCATACGAAGGCAGGCCTACGAGCAGTACTTC,CASSIRRQAYEQYF
TRBV18,TRBJ1-2,many,-,TGTGCCAGCTCACCAGTAAGCTATGGCTACACCTTC,CASSPVSYGYTF
TRBV20-1,TRBJ1-5,many,-,TGCAGTGCTAGTGCGAGCCTCCAAGCCAGCAATCAGCCCCAGCATTTT,CSASASLQASNQPQHF
TRBV20-1,TRBJ2-7,many,-,TGCAGTGCTAGAGATCTATCCTCCTACGAGCAGTACTTC,CSARDLSSYEQYF
TRBV12-3/TRBV12-4,TRBJ2-7,many,TRBD2,TGTGCCAGCAGTCATAGCGGGAGAACCTACGAGCAGTACTTC,CASSHSGRTYEQYF
TRBV30,TRBJ2-4,many,TRBD2,TGTGCCTGGAGTGTTGTGGGGGGAGGGCCCAAAAACATTCAGTACTTC,CAWSVVGGGPKNIQYF
TRBV14,TRBJ1-1,many,-,TGTGCCAGCAGCCAAGCAAGGACATCGGCTTTCTTT,CASSQARTSAFF
TRBV7-9,TRBJ2-5,-,-,TGTGCCAGCAGCTTATATACTAGCAGACAAGAGACCCAGTACTTC,CASSLYTSRQETQYF
TRBV27,TRBJ2-2,-,-,TGTGCCAGCAGTATGACAAGCAGGGGGGAGCTGTTTTTT,CASSMTSRGELFF
TRBV2,TRBJ2-7,-,TRBD1,TGTGCCAGCAAAAGGACAGGGGCCGGTTCCTACGAGCAGTACTTC,CASKRTGAGSYEQYF
TRBV6-1,TRBJ2-1,-,-,TGTGCCAGCAGCTCAACCCGCCGGGCGAGGGGTTACAATGAGCAGTTCTTC,CASSSTRRARGYNEQFF
TRBV7-9,TRBJ2-2,-,TRBD1,TGTGTAACAGGGGCAAACACCGGGGAGCTGTTTTTT,CVTGANTGELFF